The 5 T cell receptor beta chains reported below all come from one sample, sequenced in a study of neurological immune-mediated disorders. TCRdb fed the 5' RACE reads into MiXCR, producing one record per CDR3 protein. The table shows about 24,000 distinct CDR3 sequences, with about 13% occurring only once. Described time point: technical triplicate 1. Sample: CD4+ T cells from blood. The receptors were gathered from a female donor with HTLV-1-associated myelopathy (HAM/TSP).

This clonotype was detected ten times or more. The chain has TRBV20-1 and TRBJ2-3; D gene ambiguous. Trimming shortened V by 4 bases and J by 6 bases, and 11 bases separated the two germline ends. Germline assignment: CDR1 DFQATT and CDR2 SNEGSKA (reference sequence). The CDR3 covers 12 residues. The CDR3 nucleotides read TGCAGTGCTATTCCGTCAGGCGATACGCAGTATTTT. Amino acid sequence: CSAIPSGDTQYF.

The rearrangement links TRBV7-2 to TRBJ2-5, with D unclear. Trimming removed 9 bases from V and 5 bases from J, with 16 bases in between. This CDR3 region has 13 residues. Germline V lookup: CDR1 SGHTA, CDR2 FQGNSA. The CDR3 DNA follows: TGTGCCAGTAGACCCGCCCCGTATGAGACCCAGTACTTC. Protein: CASRPAPYETQYF.

This clonotype has ten or more counts. The V and J genes are TRBV24-1 and TRBJ2-5, with D unresolved. Deletions cut 9 bases from V and 2 bases from J, with 15 bases between. The CDR3 spans 14 residues. Germline assignment: CDR1 KGHDR and CDR2 SFDVKD. The CDR3 DNA follows: TGTGCCACCTCACCCGGGCACCAGCAAGAGACCCAGTACTTC. This codes for CATSPGHQQETQYF.

This clonotype appeared many times. The chain carries TRBV7-3 and TRBJ2-2; 7 bases agree with TRBD2. The CDR3 is 16 residues long. The V gene's germline CDR1 is SGHTA and CDR2 FQGTGA. The V gene end was trimmed by 2 bases and the J gene end by 7 bases; junction bases not matched to a gene: 10. The CDR3 spells CASSLEGGPSGGELFF. CDR3 coding DNA: TGTGCCAGCAGCTTAGAGGGAGGGCCCTCGGGCGGGGAGCTGTTTTTT.

This clonotype was observed many times. CDR3 in DNA: TGTGCCACCAGCAAAGACAATGTCTATGGCTACACCTTC. Translated: CATSKDNVYGYTF. V and J are TRBV15 and TRBJ1-2; D gene unclear. The CDR3 spans 13 residues. V gave up 4 bases and J gave up 4 bases, with 10 bases separating them. The germline V gene has CDR1 LNHNV and CDR2 YYDKDF (reference sequence).